What follows are 24 T cell receptor beta chains derived from one specimen sequenced in a study of blood T cells in healthy people across ages. Combining a sample-barcoded 5' primer with a J-beta primer mix, a second PCR ran for 7 to 11 cycles. TCRdb passed the 5' RACE reads through MiXCR, listing each CDR3 protein once. The table includes about 730,000 distinct CDR3 sequences, 35% to 45% detected once. The sample taken for sequencing was blood. The receptors were gathered from an older woman in good health.

The chain recombines TRBV5-1 with TRBJ2-7; D unresolved. Germline V gives CDR1 SGHRS, CDR2 YFSETQ. The V and J ends lost 4 bases and 0 bases respectively, with 26 bases between them. CDR3 length: 19 residues. CDR3 protein: CASSPSIGTQLPGSYEQYF. In nucleotides, the CDR3 is TGCGCCAGCAGCCCCTCGATAGGAACACAACTCCCCGGCTCCTACGAGCAGTACTTC.

The chain carries TRBV20-1 and TRBJ2-4, with D possibly TRBD2 on 6 matching bases. The J call may be incorrect, as the DNA end agrees better with TRBJ2-7. The CDR3 loop spans 12 amino acids. Germline assignment: CDR1 DFQATT and CDR2 SNEGSKA (reference sequence). The CDR3 here is CSATTGGNEQYF. CDR3 in DNA: TGCAGTGCGACGACTGGGGGGAACGAGCAGTACTTC.

There are a few counts of this clonotype. The chain has TRBV6-5 and TRBJ2-5; D not certain. The CDR3 sequence is 13 residues long. Trimming removed 7 bases at V and 2 bases at J, with 11 bases between. CDR1 and CDR2 (germline): MNHEY, SVGAGI. CDR3: CASTRGDQETQYF. The DNA for the CDR3 is TGTGCCAGCACCCGAGGTGATCAAGAGACCCAGTACTTC.

V is TRBV7-2 and J is TRBJ1-4; no clear D gene. Trimming took 0 bases from V and 8 from J, leaving 13 bases between them. Germline CDR1 and CDR2: SGHTA and FQGNSA. The CDR3 has 15 residues. This CDR3 reads CASSLAFSQPEKLFF. CDR3 DNA sequence: TGTGCCAGCAGCTTAGCATTCTCGCAGCCCGAAAAACTGTTTTTT. The full variable domain, its missing parts supplied by reference TRBV7-2 and TRBJ1-4, is GAGVSQSPSNKVTEKGKDVELRCDPISGHTALYWYRQSLGQGLEFLIYFQGNSAPDKSGLPSDRFSAERTGGSVSTLTIQRTQQEDSAVYLCASSLAFSQPEKLFFGSGTQLSVL.

This chain links TRBV5-6 with TRBJ1-2; D not resolved. CDR1 and CDR2 (germline): SGHDT, YYEEEE. Between the trimmed V and J ends, which lost 4 bases and 3 bases, there was a span of 13 bases. The CDR3 has 14 residues. CDR3 nucleotides: TGTGCCAGCAGCCCCGTAGGAGGGCACTATGGCTACACCTTC. Its translation: CASSPVGGHYGYTF.

About this clonotype: A read error is possible here, since a much larger clone lies one base away. The chain carries TRBV5-1 and TRBJ2-5; possibly TRBD2 for D (6 bases). The V gene's germline CDR1 is SGHRS and CDR2 YFSETQ. Between the trimmed V and J ends, which lost 5 bases and 11 bases, there was a span of 28 bases. This CDR3 has 16 residues. The CDR3 loop reads CASSLNAGTGYNEQYF. The CDR3, as DNA: TGCGCCAGCAGTCTCAATGCGGGGACGGGCTACAATGAGCAGTACTTC.

A note on this clonotype: A much larger clone sits a single nucleotide away, making a read error possible. The chain is built from TRBV18 and TRBJ2-6, with D perhaps being TRBD1 or TRBD2 (5 bases each). Germline V CDR1 and CDR2: KGHSH, LQKENI. V was trimmed by 3 bases and J by 0 bases, leaving 15 bases between them. The CDR3 has 18 amino acids. The CDR3 sequence is CASSPVGTAISGANVLTF. In DNA form, the CDR3 reads TGTGCCAGCTCACCCGTGGGGACGGCGATCTCTGGGGCCAACGTCCTGACTTTC.

This clonotype came up a few times. This rearrangement joins TRBV5-1 to TRBJ1-2; 10 bases map to TRBD1. J was trimmed by 2 bases and V by 0 bases; bases with no gene match: 4. The CDR3 extends over 16 amino acids. Germline V gene sequence: CDR1 SGHRS, CDR2 YFSETQ. CDR3 protein: CASSLATGGSNYGYTF. The CDR3 DNA follows: TGCGCCAGCAGCTTGGCGACAGGGGGCTCGAACTATGGCTACACCTTC.

This clonotype was seen ten or more times. J is TRBJ2-1 and V is TRBV7-6, with 10 bases aligning to TRBD2. The CDR3 spans 15 residues. Germline V gene data show CDR1 as SGHVS and CDR2 as FNYEAQ. The junction had 3 bases not matched to a gene; V was cut back by 1 base and J by 6 bases. The CDR3: CASSLVPSGGNEQFF. The CDR3 nucleotides read TGTGCCAGCAGCTTAGTGCCTAGCGGGGGCAATGAGCAGTTCTTC.

This clonotype was detected many times. This chain uses TRBV29-1 with TRBJ2-7, with D perhaps TRBD2 (6 bases). This CDR3 has 12 amino acids. V dropped 4 bases and J dropped 1 base, with 8 bases sitting between them. Germline V gene lookup returns CDR1 SQVTM and CDR2 ANQGSEA. CDR3 nucleotide sequence: TGCAGCGTTGGCCGGGAGTCCTACGAGCAGTACTTC. It codes for CSVGRESYEQYF.

This rearrangement joins TRBV21-1 to TRBJ2-4; TRBD1 is taken as the D call from the table, unchecked against the DNA. TRBV21-1 is a pseudogene. This CDR3 is built from 21 residues. In DNA form, the CDR3 reads TGTGCCAGCAGCGGTCCGGGGGACAGGGTCTACCGTAAGGAAGCCAAAAACATTCAGTACTTC. It codes for CASSGPGDRVYRKEAKNIQYF.

This clonotype appeared a few times. This chain uses TRBV18 with TRBJ2-4; D might be TRBD1 (6 bases). There are 13 residues in the CDR3. CDR1 and CDR2 from the germline V gene are KGHSH and LQKENI. V was clipped by 3 bases and J by 13 bases, with 16 bases between them. This CDR3 is CASSPSTGSEQYF. The CDR3 DNA follows: TGTGCCAGCTCACCTTCTACAGGGAGTGAGCAGTACTTC.

A note on this clonotype: Its ends do not fully match the called genes, so a read error is possible. The rearrangement links TRBV29-1 to TRBJ2-7; maybe TRBD1 (5 bases). The CDR3 has 15 residues. Germline V gene sequence: CDR1 SQVTM, CDR2 ANQGSEA. The CDR3 reads CGVEGPGKGLYAQYF. The DNA of the CDR3 is TGCGGCGTTGAAGGTCCAGGGAAGGGTCTCTACGCGCAGTACTTC.

The gene calls are TRBV6-5 and TRBJ2-2; 11 bases are shared with TRBD2. With 4 bases clipped from V and 5 bases from J, the junction kept 6 bases outside the gene matches. In germline, CDR1 is MNHEY, CDR2 SVGAGI. The CDR3 has 16 amino acids. The CDR3 DNA reads as TGTGCCAGCAGTTCCCTGACTAGCGGGGATACCGGGGAGCTGTTTTTT. Translated: CASSSLTSGDTGELFF.

This clonotype was detected a few times. The genes are TRBV6-5 and TRBJ1-1; D remains ambiguous. This CDR3 has 14 residues. Between the trimmed V and J ends, which lost 2 bases and 4 bases, there was a span of 11 bases. The germline CDR1 and CDR2 sequences are MNHEY and SVGAGI. The chain's CDR3 is CASSYAQEGTEAFF. The CDR3 DNA is TGTGCCAGCAGTTACGCCCAGGAGGGCACTGAAGCTTTCTTT.

Points on this clonotype: A much larger clonotype is one base distant, so this may be a read error. The V gene is TRBV12-3 or TRBV12-4, the J gene TRBJ2-1, with 13 positions matching TRBD2. J lost 13 bases, V lost 3 bases, and 9 bases had no gene match. The CDR3 loop spans 15 amino acids. The CDR3: CASSFGLAGEETQFF. The CDR3 bases are TGTGCCAGCAGTTTCGGACTAGCGGGAGAAGAGACCCAGTTCTTC.

J is TRBJ2-1 and V is TRBV20-1; TRBD2 is a possible D gene (6 bases). From germline, CDR1 is DFQATT and CDR2 SNEGSKA (reference sequence). CDR3 length: 15 residues. V shed 4 bases and J shed 6 bases, with 19 bases lying between them. CDR3 loop: CSATLGGGWPNEQFF. The CDR3 nucleotides are TGCAGTGCTACCCTGGGGGGTGGTTGGCCCAATGAGCAGTTCTTC.

Ten or more counts support this clonotype. This chain uses TRBV7-2 with TRBJ2-3, with a possible D match to TRBD2 (5 bases). Germline CDR1 reads SGHTA; CDR2 reads FQGNSA. This CDR3 is 15 amino acids long. Between the trimmed V and J ends, which lost 0 bases and 1 base, there was a span of 8 bases. CDR3 coding DNA: TGTGCCAGCAGCTTAGCGACTATAGGCACAGATACGCAGTATTTT. Its translation: CASSLATIGTDTQYF.

This sequence joins TRBV7-7 and TRBJ2-7; unclear D gene. V lost 4 bases to trimming and J lost 7 bases, with 14 bases between them. This CDR3 has 13 residues. Germline V gene sequence: CDR1 SSHAT, CDR2 FNYEAQ (reference sequence). CDR3 sequence reads: CASSSRLEREQYF. For the CDR3, the DNA is TGTGCCAGCAGCTCCCGGCTGGAGAGAGAGCAGTACTTC.

This sequence joins TRBV5-1 and TRBJ2-1; 9 bases are shared with TRBD2. V lost 4 bases and J lost 6; bases outside the gene matches: 17. CDR3 size: 18 residues. CDR1 SGHRS and CDR2 YFSETQ come from the germline V gene. Here the CDR3 reads CASSSRWRGGEGGNEQFF. The CDR3 region has the DNA TGCGCCAGCAGCAGCCGCTGGCGGGGGGGCGAAGGGGGCAATGAGCAGTTCTTC.

A note on this clonotype: Relative to the germline gene, one junction end is altered; a read error may explain this. V gene TRBV6-1 combines with J gene TRBJ1-6, with D unresolved. Per the germline V gene, CDR1 is MNHNS and CDR2 is SASEGT. CDR3 length: 12 amino acids. The CDR3 loop is CASMGSDSPPHF. Here the CDR3 DNA reads TGTGCCAGCATGGGATCAGATTCACCCCCCCACTTT.

There are a few counts of this clonotype. V and J are TRBV7-9 and TRBJ2-3; the match to TRBD2 covers 7 bases. Unmatched junction bases numbered 7, after V lost 2 bases and J lost 2 bases. The CDR3 is made up of 16 amino acids. Germline CDR1 SEHNR, CDR2 FQNEAQ (reference sequence). Here the CDR3 reads CASSLRRAGDTDTQYF. The CDR3 coding sequence is TGTGCCAGCAGCTTACGGCGGGCGGGAGACACAGATACGCAGTATTTT.

This clonotype was seen at least ten times. The J gene is TRBJ2-5, the V gene TRBV5-1; 7 bases align to TRBD2. V shed 6 bases and J 5 bases; nucleotides not matched to a gene: 10. Germline loops: CDR1 SGHRS, CDR2 YFSETQ. The CDR3 is 14 amino acids. In DNA, the CDR3 is TGCGCCAGCATCATCACAGCGGGGAGCGAGACCCAGTACTTC. Its protein is CASIITAGSETQYF.

This rearrangement joins TRBV9 to TRBJ1-1; 10 bases agree with TRBD1. Germline CDR1 and CDR2: SGDLS and YYNGEE. Trimming took 0 bases from V and 11 from J; bases not matched to a gene: 10. This CDR3 has 15 amino acids. In DNA, the CDR3 is TGTGCCAGCAGCGTAGGTTCGGGGACAGGGGTTGAGGCTTTCTTT. Translated, it gives CASSVGSGTGVEAFF.